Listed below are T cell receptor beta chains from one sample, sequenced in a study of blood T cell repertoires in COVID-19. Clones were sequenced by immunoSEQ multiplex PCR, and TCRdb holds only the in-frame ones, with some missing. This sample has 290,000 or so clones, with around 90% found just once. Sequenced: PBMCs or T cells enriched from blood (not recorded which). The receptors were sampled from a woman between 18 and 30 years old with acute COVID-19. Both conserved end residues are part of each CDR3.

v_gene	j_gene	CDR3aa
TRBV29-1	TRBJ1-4	CSVALDRAHEKLFF
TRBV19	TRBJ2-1	CASSIVERNEQFF
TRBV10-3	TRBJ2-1	CAITSGLAKHNEQFF
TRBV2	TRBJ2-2	CASSVGAADTGELFF
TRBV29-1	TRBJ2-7	CSVEDGSYEQYF
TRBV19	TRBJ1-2	CASSGQGTGGYTF
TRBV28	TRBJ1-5	CASKGVNPNQPQHF
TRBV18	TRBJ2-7	CASSPRGDRYEQYF
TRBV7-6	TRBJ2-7	CASSPYGTGNEQYF
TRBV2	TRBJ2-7	CASSEVVTGQGAGYEQYF
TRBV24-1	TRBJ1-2	CATSSRDRSNGYTF
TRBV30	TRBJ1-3	CAWTEGRNTIYF
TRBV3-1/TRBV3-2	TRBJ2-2	CASSPLAANTGELFF
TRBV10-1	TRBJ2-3	CASSGLAENTDTQYF
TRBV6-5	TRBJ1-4	CASSSGQGAWEKLFF
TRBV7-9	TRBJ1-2	CASSLGQGGVGAYGYTF
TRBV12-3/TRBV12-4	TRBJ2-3	CASSLTSTQYF
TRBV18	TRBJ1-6	CASSQSGTGNSGSPLHF
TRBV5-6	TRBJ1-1	CASSFPLGRNTEAFF
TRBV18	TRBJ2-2	CASSRGTLTGELFF
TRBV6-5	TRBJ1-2	CASSLPRDRENYGYTF
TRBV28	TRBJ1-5	CASSLIGGRDSYSNQPQHF
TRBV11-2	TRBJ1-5	CASSPLGVNQPQHF
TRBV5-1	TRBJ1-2	CASSLGQLDGYTF
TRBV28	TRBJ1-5	CASSTPDTSNQPQHF
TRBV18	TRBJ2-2	CASSPRGPLVGGELFF
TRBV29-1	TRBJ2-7	CSVAGLPKIGEYF
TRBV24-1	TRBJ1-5	CATRTGENQPQHF
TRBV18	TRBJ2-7	CASSPLGGESSDEQYF
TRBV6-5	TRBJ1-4	CASSQGAGSSEKLFF
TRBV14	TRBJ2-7	CASSLTRTGLDEQYF
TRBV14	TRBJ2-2	CASSQIRGQGNTGELFF
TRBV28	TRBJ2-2	CASRRGGGELFF
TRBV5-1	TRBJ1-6	CASSLAFNSPLHF
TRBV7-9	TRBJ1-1	CASSTGQGASTEAFF
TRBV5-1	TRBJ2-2	CASIAPNTGELFF
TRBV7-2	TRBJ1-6	CASSPTGGLRNSPLHF
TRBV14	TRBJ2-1	CASSQDAGAGYNEQFF
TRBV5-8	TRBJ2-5	CASSLGRTGQETQYF
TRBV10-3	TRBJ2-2	CAISPPAGGDTGELFF
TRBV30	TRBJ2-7	CAWSEGVPYEQYF
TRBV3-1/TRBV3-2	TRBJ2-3	CASSQESGSRPDTQYF
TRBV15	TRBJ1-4	CATSRGQGRNEKLFF
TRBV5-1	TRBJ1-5	CASSLGGGVTDQPQHF
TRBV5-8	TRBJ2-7	CASSLGLAKTEQYF
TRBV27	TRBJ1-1	CASSHGQGKGTEAFF
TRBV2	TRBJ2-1	CASSEGASGIYNEQFF
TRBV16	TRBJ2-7	CASTLRAVTGEQYF
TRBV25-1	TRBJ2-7	CASCGSYEQYF
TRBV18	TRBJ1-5	CASSPDRAGQPQHF
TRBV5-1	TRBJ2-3	CASSLAGSSSTDTQYF
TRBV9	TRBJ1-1	CASRRTPNTEAFF
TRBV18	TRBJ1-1	CASSPWDRQREAFF
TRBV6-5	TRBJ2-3	CASSYSHASDTQYF
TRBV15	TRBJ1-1	CATSRPEGQGKTEAFF
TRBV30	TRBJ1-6	CAWSVGPNSPLHF